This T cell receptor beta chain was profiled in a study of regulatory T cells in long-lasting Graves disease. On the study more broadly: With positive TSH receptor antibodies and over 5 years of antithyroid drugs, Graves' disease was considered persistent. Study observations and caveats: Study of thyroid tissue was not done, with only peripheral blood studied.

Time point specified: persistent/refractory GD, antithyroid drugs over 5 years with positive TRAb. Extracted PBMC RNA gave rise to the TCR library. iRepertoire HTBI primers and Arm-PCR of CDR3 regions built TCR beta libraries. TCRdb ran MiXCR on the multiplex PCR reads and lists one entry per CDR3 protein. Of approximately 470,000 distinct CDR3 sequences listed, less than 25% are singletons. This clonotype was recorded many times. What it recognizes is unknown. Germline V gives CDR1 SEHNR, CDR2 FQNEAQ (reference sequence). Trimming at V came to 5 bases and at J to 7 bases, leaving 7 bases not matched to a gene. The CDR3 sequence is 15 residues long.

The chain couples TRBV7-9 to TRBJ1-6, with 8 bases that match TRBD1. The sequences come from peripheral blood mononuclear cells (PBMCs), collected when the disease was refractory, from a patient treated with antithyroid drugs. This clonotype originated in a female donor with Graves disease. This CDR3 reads CASSTGTGANSPLHF. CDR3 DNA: TGTGCCAGCAGCACCGGGACAGGAGCGAATTCACCCCTCCACTTT.